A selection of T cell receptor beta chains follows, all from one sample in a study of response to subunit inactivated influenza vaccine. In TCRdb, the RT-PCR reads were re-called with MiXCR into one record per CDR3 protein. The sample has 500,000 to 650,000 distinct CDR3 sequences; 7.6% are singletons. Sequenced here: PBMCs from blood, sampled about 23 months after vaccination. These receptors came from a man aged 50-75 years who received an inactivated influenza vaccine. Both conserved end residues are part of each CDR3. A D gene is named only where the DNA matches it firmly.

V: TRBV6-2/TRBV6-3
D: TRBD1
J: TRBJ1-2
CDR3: CASSLDRGDWNGYTF

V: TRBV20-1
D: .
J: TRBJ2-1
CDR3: CSARTNKRYEQFF

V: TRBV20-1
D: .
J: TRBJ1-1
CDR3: CSASSGGRYTEAFF

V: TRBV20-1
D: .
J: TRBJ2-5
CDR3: CSAREGTEETQYF

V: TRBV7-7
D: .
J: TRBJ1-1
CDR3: CASSLDFGTEAFF

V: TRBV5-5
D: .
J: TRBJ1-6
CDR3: CASGRGPDSPLHF

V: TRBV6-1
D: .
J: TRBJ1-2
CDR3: CASSEGTAWDGYTF

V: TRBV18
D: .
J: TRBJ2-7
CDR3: CASSPPEGLNEQYF

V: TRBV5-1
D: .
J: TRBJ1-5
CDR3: CASSLDWSRGQPQHF

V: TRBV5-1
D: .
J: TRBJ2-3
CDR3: CASSILSGGGTDTQYF

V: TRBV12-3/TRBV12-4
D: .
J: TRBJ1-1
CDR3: CASSFPDSMNTEAFF

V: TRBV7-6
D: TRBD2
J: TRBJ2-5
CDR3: CASSLSVAGAGEGGTQYF

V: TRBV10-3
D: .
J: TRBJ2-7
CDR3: CAISAQGISYEQYF

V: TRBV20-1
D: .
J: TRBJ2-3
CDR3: CSARDRARARTDTQYF

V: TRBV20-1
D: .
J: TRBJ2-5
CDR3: CSASSLDGAYMTQYF

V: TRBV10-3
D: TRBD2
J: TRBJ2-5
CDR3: CAINHVFPGGTSGKGGEETQYF

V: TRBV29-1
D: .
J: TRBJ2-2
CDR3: CSVDVSGNTGELFF